This T cell receptor beta chain was sequenced for a study of blood T cells in healthy people across ages (dated by TCRdb to the mid-2010s). Turning to the overall study: In model experiments, template switching captured about one uniquely barcoded TCR beta cDNA molecule for every two T cells. The study measured age-related changes in TCR beta repertoire diversity using deep sequencing normalized with unique cDNA molecular identifiers. The donors were divided into four age groups: young (average around 17 years), middle-aged (about 40), aged (about 61) and long-lived (more than 75). To avoid experimental bias, donors of different ages were spread randomly across the sequencing lanes. Using the same blood draw, the study looked at two additional independent replicas of 1 million unique cDNA reads for two donors, one aged 18 to 30 and the other aged 80 or older.

The 40 or so donors, aged about 6 to 95 years, were systemically healthy Caucasian individuals from Russia. Ten milliliters of peripheral blood were drawn from each donor into EDTA-treated Vacutainer tubes. Ficoll-Paque density-gradient centrifugation was used to isolate PBMCs, with at least 7 million per sample. Trizol reagent was used to extract total RNA from the PBMCs, yielding at least 5 micrograms per sample. Naive CD45RAhigh/CD27high T cell percentages were measured by flow cytometry on a PBMC aliquot from every donor. Findings and caveats that apply to the study as a whole: Compared with the aged group, the long-lived group had more naive CD4+ T cells, fewer expanded clones and increased TCR diversity, a pattern suggesting age selection. Total diversity estimates from one million sequenced T cells were considered lower bounds and underestimates. There was a strong correlation between observed TCR beta diversity and the percentage of naive T cells measured by flow cytometry. Because profiling used bulk unsorted PBMCs, naive and antigen-experienced compartments could not be compared conclusively. Because donor CMV infection status was unknown, age-related changes in expanded clonotypes were potentially confounded. Observed TCR beta diversity per million T cells fell roughly linearly with age, and a significant reduction was already apparent by age roughly 41.

Comment on this clonotype: The specificity of this receptor is unknown. Qualities for individual bases were not recorded, and no much larger clone is one base off.

Libraries were constructed by 5' RACE. Sequencing used an Illumina HiSeq 2500. A second PCR of roughly 7 to 11 cycles was performed with a sample-barcoded 5' primer and a J-beta primer mix. Each TCR beta cDNA molecule received a unique molecular identifier from a template-switch 5' adaptor carrying 12 random nucleotides. Each sample yielded at least 2.5 million CDR3-containing paired-end reads. The Mint cDNA synthesis kit, primed by a TRBC-specific oligonucleotide, was used to synthesize first-strand cDNA from all RNA. Following uracil-DNA glycosylase treatment, all cDNA underwent a first 18-cycle PCR with the universal primers M1SS and BC2_uni_R. In the original analysis: Normalization of each sample was performed by random selection of 1 million high-quality reads, each carrying a distinct molecular identifier. Reads sharing molecular identifiers were discarded rather than binned into consensus sequences. CDR3 identification, clonotype clustering and error correction used MiTCR with a Q25 quality threshold and the strictest error-elimination algorithm. A nonparametric unseen species model with Euler transformation was used to estimate lower-bound total TCR beta diversity. TCRdb passed the public sequencing reads through fastp at Q25 and MiXCR, retaining productive beta sequences. When rows share a CDR3 protein, they turn into one entry using the most common DNA and genes. The V and J calls here are based on TCRdb, not the publication. The sample table contains hundreds of thousands of distinct CDR3 sequences; only one count was recorded for around 34% of them. The ten top clones hold around 13% of the sample.

V drops 3 bases and J drops 3 bases, leaving 11 bases in between. The CDR3 covers 14 residues, taking in both the cysteine and the phenylalanine. The DNA shown is the 42-base CDR3, in frame from base 1. The sequenced material came from blood. The TCR originated in a man between 18 and 29 years old in good health. The sequence is built from TRBV12-3 or TRBV12-4 and TRBJ1-2; no D gene call is confident. The DNA sequence follows: TGTGCCAGCAGTTTGAATGGGATCGACTATGGCTACACCTTC. Its protein product is CASSLNGIDYGYTF.